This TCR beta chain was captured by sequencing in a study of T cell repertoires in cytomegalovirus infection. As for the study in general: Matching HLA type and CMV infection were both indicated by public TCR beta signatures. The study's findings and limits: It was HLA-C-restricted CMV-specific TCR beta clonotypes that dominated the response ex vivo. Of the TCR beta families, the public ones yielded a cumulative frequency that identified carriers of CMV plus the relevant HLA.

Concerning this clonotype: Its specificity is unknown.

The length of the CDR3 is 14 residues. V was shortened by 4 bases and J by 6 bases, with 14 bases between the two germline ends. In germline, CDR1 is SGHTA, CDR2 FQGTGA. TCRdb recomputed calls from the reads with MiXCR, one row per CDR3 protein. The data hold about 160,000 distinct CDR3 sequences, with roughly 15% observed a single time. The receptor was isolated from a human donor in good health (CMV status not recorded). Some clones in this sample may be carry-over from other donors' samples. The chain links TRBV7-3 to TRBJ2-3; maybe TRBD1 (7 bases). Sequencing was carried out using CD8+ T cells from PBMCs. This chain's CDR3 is CASSSQGGRDTQYF. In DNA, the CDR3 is TGTGCCAGCAGCTCCCAGGGGGGTAGGGATACGCAGTATTTT.